What follows describes a single TCR beta chain. Its specificity is unknown. A single record per CDR3 protein comes from TCRdb applying MiXCR to the 5' RACE reads. The data contain approximately 260,000 distinct CDR3 sequences, about a sixth of them seen just once; the ten biggest clones take up 23%. V lost 0 bases and J 1 base, leaving 12 bases between the germline ends. Germline loops: CDR1 DFQATT, CDR2 SNEGSKA (reference sequence). CDR3 length: 15 amino acids. This sample is part of a study of T-cell memory formation after mild COVID-19. General study points: Contracting clones, day 15 to 85, had balanced CD4/CD8, and later expanders favored CD4+.

The sequenced sample was PBMCs or a T cell subset sorted from them (not recorded which). This chain joins TRBV20-1 and TRBJ1-1; D call uncertain. The source of this sequence is a man between 18 and 35 years old who had mild COVID-19 (a few samples of this study predate the infection). Cell type and time point are not known. This CDR3 is CSAREIPQENTEAFF. CDR3 nucleotide sequence: TGCAGTGCTAGAGAAATCCCCCAAGAGAACACTGAAGCTTTCTTT.